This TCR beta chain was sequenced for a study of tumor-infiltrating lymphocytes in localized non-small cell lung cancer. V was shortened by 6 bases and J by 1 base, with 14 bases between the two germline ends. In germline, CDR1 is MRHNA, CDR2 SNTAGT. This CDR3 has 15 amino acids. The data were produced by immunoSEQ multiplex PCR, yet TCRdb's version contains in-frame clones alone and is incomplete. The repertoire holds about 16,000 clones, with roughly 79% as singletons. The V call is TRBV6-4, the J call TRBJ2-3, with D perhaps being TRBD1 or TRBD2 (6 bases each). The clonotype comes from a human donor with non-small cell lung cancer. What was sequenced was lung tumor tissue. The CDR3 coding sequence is TGTGCCAGCAGCGAGGGGGGACTCGGCACAGATACGCAGTATTTT. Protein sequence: CASSEGGLGTDTQYF.